This section outlines one TCR beta chain sequence together with its context. Its antigen remains unknown. Time point here: cycle 4 day 1 (C4D1), after about 6 weeks of nivolumab. Brentuximab vedotin exposure varied among the patients, all of whom had relapsed after autologous stem cell transplantation. Best response was recorded as complete response, partial response or progressive disease. The data originate from a study of PD-1 blockade in classical Hodgkin lymphoma. Study background: Patients were treated with nivolumab at 3 mg/kg, and this was given intravenously every 2 weeks. Findings and limits, study-wide: CD4+ but not CD8+ TCR diversity rose significantly by C4D1. Why repertoires differed is undefined; disease activity or prior therapy possibly contributed.

The assay was immunoSEQ multiplex PCR, and TCRdb's table has in-frame clones only and misses some. Altogether 15,000 to 20,000 clones are present, 83% being singletons, with the ten largest covering approximately 13%. CDR3 size: 16 residues. Germline V gene data show CDR1 as SGDLS and CDR2 as YYNGEE. Trimming at V came to 4 bases and at J to 5 bases, leaving 7 bases not matched to a gene. Sequenced here: peripheral blood mononuclear cells (PBMCs), sampled before the fourth cycle of nivolumab. This receptor was taken from a human donor with classical Hodgkin lymphoma. The chain joins TRBV9 to TRBJ2-1; TRBD2 matches at 12 bases. The CDR3 loop is CASSPRTSGVNNEQFF. CDR3 DNA: TGTGCCAGCAGCCCCCGGACTAGCGGGGTTAACAATGAGCAGTTCTTC.